The 2 T cell receptor beta chains in this list originate from one sample, sequenced in a study of blood T cell repertoires in COVID-19. TCRdb's table, derived via immunoSEQ multiplex PCR, lists solely in-frame clones and lacks some. Among 150,000 or so clones listed, about four fifths were seen once. Sequences were obtained from PBMCs or T cells enriched from blood (not recorded which). These receptors came from a woman aged 50 to 65 in a cohort exposed to, infected with or recovered from COVID-19 (not recorded which).

This rearrangement joins TRBV7-9 to TRBJ2-7; a weak D match, TRBD2 (5 bases). Germline values: CDR1 SEHNR, CDR2 FQNEAQ (reference sequence). The CDR3 extends over 12 amino acids. Trimming removed 7 bases at V and 5 bases at J, with 12 bases between. The chain's CDR3 is CASTRGWNEQYF. CDR3 DNA: TGTGCCAGCACTCGGGGATGGAACGAGCAGTACTTC.

This chain joins TRBV5-6 and TRBJ2-5, with 8 positions matching TRBD1. The length of the CDR3 is 13 residues. Germline loops: CDR1 SGHDT, CDR2 YYEEEE. V lost 6 bases and J lost 8; bases outside the gene matches: 9. The CDR3 DNA reads TGTGCCAGCACCCTTGGGGCAGGGGGCACCCAGTACTTC. The encoded protein is CASTLGAGGTQYF.